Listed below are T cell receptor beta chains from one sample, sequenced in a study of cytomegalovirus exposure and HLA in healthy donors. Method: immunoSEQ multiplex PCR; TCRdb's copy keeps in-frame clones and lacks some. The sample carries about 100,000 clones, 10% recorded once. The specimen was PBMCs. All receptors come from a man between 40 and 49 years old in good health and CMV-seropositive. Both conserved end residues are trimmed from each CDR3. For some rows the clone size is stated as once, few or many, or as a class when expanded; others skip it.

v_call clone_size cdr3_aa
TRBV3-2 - ARKARF
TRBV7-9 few ASSRLADLTDTQY
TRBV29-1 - SGTSGNYEQY
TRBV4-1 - ASRGRGIQY
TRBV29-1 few SLGEGGDTQY
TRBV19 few ASGTGVGANVLT
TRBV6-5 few ASTRDDQNTGELF
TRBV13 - ASSLTGGGYT
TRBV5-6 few ASSALRLRDSSYEQY
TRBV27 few ASSLGSRYGYT
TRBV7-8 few ASSRRQGAYEQY
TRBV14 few ASSQNGQGKINMNTEAF
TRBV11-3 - ASSPTYRTEAF
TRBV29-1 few SVLAGFQYEQY
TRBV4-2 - ASSQGGWSGRDIQY
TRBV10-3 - AISREGGGEAF
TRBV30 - AWSPRQGEQF
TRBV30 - AWSWGGEQF
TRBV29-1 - SVEDHRTAYGYT
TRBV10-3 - AISESRVGTDTQY
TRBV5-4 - ASSSASGSYVYEQY
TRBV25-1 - ASSESTGTEQY
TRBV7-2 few ASSITYEQY
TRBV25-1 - ASSGERGQSYEQY
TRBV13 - ASSHREGGAEYNEQF
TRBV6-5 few ASRQTKYDNNEQF
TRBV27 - ASSPFPQGTYEQY
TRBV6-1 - ASSELSGTAITAEAF
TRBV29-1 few SVESGAPRTYTDTQY
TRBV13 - ASREGGMTEKLF
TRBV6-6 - ASSYGALTEAF
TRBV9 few ASSGSGSGNEQF
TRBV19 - ASSPTSGHGNEQF
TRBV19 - ASSFRLSGSTYEQF
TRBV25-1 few ASSELGLAGTQGQF
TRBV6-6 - ASLNLQGPYTGELF
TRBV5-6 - ASSPQQGASETQY
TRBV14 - ASSPASGTYEQY
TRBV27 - ACGGARQF
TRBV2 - ASSEQGFEKLF
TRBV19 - ASSMVSQETQY
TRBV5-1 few ASSLPPSGSWYEQY
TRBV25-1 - ASSLGQGISEQF
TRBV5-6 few ASSPQRVLSYEQY
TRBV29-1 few SVNSEEQGRVKLF
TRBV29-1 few SVQRDRVDYEQY
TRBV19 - ASSIGTSTYEQY
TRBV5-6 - ASSFRTGVFEKLF
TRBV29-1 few SLKLGGPSDTQY
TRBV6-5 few ASSYIPQLNTEAF
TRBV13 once ASRLSGRSYNEQF
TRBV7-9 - ASSLTAGGLTDTQY